Below, one T cell receptor beta chain is given with its context. This specimen comes from a study of OX40 agonist ivuxolimab in advanced cancers. Study at large: Patients were given ivuxolimab, an antibody that agonizes OX40 (CD134).

TCRdb's table, derived via immunoSEQ multiplex PCR, lists solely in-frame clones and lacks some. The table has roughly 100,000 clones, 90% seen once. Germline V gene sequence: CDR1 MDHEN, CDR2 SYDVKM. Germline trimming cut 5 bases from V and 4 bases from J; bases unmatched to any gene: 1. The CDR3 covers 13 residues. The chain is built from TRBV28 and TRBJ2-2; TRBD2 matches 7 bases. This sequence originates from an adult with an advanced solid tumor such as melanoma, head and neck, liver or kidney cancer. The sample here was CD4+ or CD8+ T cells sorted from blood, taken in a trial of the OX40 agonist ivuxolimab. The CDR3 region is CASSPGGTGELFF. The CDR3 nucleotides are TGTGCCAGCAGTCCGGGGGGCACCGGGGAGCTGTTTTTT. The whole variable domain, remainder taken from reference TRBV28 and TRBJ2-2, is DVKVTQSSRYLVKRTGEKVFLECVQDMDHENMFWYRQDPGLGLRLIYFSYDVKMKEKGDIPEGYSVSREKKERFSLILESASTNQTSMYLCASSPGGTGELFFGEGSRLTVL.